These T cell receptor beta chains were read from a single sample in a study of blood T cell repertoires in COVID-19. Assay: immunoSEQ multiplex PCR; the TCRdb copy retains only in-frame clones and omits some. This sample has hundreds of thousands of clones; around 82% occur once, and the top ten carry under 3%. Sequenced material: peripheral blood. The receptors here all came from a woman aged 40-49 years with active or convalescent COVID-19. The CDR3 runs from the conserved cysteine through the conserved F or W. The order of the fields is J gene, V gene, CDR3 length, CDR3 protein.

j_call: TRBJ2-3
v_call: TRBV18
cdr3_length: 15
cdr3_aa: CASSPPAQGADTQYF

j_call: TRBJ2-3
v_call: TRBV27
cdr3_length: 18
cdr3_aa: CASSSIGLAGGRTDTQYF

j_call: TRBJ1-2
v_call: TRBV7-2
cdr3_length: 14
cdr3_aa: CASSLTGETYGYTF

j_call: TRBJ2-1
v_call: TRBV5-8
cdr3_length: 16
cdr3_aa: CASSFHPGLAYNEQFF

j_call: TRBJ1-2
v_call: TRBV5-4
cdr3_length: 15
cdr3_aa: CASSLGTGGPNGYTF

j_call: TRBJ2-7
v_call: TRBV9
cdr3_length: 15
cdr3_aa: CASSRASGARGEQYF

j_call: TRBJ1-1
v_call: TRBV7-2
cdr3_length: 17
cdr3_aa: CASSREVLRVVNTEAFF

j_call: TRBJ2-4
v_call: TRBV11-3
cdr3_length: 17
cdr3_aa: CASSLGVAELAKNIQYF

j_call: TRBJ2-3
v_call: TRBV7-2
cdr3_length: 16
cdr3_aa: CASSFRLAGLTDTQYF

j_call: TRBJ1-6
v_call: TRBV30
cdr3_length: 17
cdr3_aa: CAWETGTITTTNSPLHF

j_call: TRBJ1-2
v_call: TRBV30
cdr3_length: 14
cdr3_aa: CAWSPGLPNYGYTF

j_call: TRBJ1-1
v_call: TRBV5-1
cdr3_length: 13
cdr3_aa: CASRVTGRTEAFF

j_call: TRBJ1-1
v_call: TRBV9
cdr3_length: 15
cdr3_aa: CASSVEGSRGTEAFF

j_call: TRBJ1-2
v_call: TRBV5-1
cdr3_length: 16
cdr3_aa: CASSWGRGGRDYGYTF

j_call: TRBJ2-3
v_call: TRBV19
cdr3_length: 14
cdr3_aa: CASSTQGSTDTQYF

j_call: TRBJ1-2
v_call: TRBV9
cdr3_length: 15
cdr3_aa: CASSGGTGGYYGYTF

j_call: TRBJ1-1
v_call: TRBV11-3
cdr3_length: 16
cdr3_aa: CASSFKGKGMNTEAFF

j_call: TRBJ2-7
v_call: TRBV11-2
cdr3_length: 13
cdr3_aa: CASSLGSIYEQYF

j_call: TRBJ2-7
v_call: TRBV2
cdr3_length: 14
cdr3_aa: CASSDRGSAYEQYF

j_call: TRBJ2-5
v_call: TRBV9
cdr3_length: 13
cdr3_aa: CASSVAPGETQYF

j_call: TRBJ1-2
v_call: TRBV6-6
cdr3_length: 14
cdr3_aa: CASSYSNGQAGYTF

j_call: TRBJ1-6
v_call: TRBV7-3
cdr3_length: 14
cdr3_aa: CASSFRDSNSPLHF